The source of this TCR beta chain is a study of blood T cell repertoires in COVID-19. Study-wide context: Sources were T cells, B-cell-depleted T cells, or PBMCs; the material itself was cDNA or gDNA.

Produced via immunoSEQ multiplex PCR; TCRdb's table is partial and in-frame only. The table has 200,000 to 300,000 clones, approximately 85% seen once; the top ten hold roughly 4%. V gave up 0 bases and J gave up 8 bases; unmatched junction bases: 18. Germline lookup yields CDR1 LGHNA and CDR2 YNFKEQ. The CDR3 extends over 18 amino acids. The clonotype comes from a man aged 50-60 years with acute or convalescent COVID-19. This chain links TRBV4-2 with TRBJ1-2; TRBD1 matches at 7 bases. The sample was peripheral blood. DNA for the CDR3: TGTGCCAGCAGCCAAGATCCGGTGGAGGGGGCAAGGAGTATGGGCTACACCTTC. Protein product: CASSQDPVEGARSMGYTF.